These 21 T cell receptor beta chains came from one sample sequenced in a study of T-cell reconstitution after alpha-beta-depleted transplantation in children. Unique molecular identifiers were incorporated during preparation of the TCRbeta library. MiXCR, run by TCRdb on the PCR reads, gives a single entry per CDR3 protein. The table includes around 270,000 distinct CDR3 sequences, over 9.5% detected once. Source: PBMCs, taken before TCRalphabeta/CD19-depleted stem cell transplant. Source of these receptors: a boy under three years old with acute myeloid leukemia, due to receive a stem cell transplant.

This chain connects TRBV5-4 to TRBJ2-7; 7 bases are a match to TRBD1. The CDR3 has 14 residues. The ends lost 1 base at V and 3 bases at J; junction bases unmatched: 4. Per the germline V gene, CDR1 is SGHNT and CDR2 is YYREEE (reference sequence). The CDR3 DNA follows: TGTGCCAGCAGCTTGCTCCGGGACAGCTACGAGCAGTACTTC. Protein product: CASSLLRDSYEQYF. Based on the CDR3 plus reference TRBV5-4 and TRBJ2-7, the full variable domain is ETGVTQSPTHLIKTRGQQVTLRCSSQSGHNTVSWYQQALGQGPQFIFQYYREEENGRGNFPPRFSGLQFPNYSSELNVNALELDDSALYLCASSLLRDSYEQYFGPGTRLTVT.

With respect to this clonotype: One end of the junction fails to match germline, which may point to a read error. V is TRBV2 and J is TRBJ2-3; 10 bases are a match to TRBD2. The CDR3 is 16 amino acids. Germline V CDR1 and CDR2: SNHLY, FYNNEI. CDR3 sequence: CASVRQGLASTDTHYF. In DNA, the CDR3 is TGTGCCAGCGTTAGGCAGGGACTAGCGAGCACAGATACGCATTATTTT.

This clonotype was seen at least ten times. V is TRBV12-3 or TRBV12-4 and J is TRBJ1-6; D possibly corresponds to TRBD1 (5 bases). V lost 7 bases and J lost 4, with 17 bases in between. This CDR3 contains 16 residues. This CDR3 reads CASTKGTPGYNSPLHF. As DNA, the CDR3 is TGTGCCAGCACCAAAGGGACCCCAGGGTATAATTCACCCCTCCACTTT.

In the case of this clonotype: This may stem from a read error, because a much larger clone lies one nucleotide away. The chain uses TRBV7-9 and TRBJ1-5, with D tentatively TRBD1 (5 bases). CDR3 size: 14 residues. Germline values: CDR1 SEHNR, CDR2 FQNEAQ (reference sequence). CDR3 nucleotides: TGTGCCAGCAGCTCCCAGGGATTCAATCAGCCCCCGCATTTT. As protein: CASSSQGFNQPPHF.

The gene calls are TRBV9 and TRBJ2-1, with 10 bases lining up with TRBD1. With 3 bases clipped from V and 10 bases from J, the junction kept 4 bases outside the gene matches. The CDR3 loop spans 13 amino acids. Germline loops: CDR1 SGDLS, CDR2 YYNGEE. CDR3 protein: CASSGGQGKEQFF. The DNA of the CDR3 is TGTGCCAGCAGCGGGGGACAGGGGAAGGAGCAGTTCTTC.

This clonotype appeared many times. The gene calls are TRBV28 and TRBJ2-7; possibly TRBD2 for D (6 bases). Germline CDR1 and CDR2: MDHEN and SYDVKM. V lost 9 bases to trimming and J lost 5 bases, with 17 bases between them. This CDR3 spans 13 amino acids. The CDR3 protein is CASQRGGGDEQYF. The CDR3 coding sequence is TGTGCCAGTCAACGGGGAGGTGGGGACGAGCAGTACTTC.

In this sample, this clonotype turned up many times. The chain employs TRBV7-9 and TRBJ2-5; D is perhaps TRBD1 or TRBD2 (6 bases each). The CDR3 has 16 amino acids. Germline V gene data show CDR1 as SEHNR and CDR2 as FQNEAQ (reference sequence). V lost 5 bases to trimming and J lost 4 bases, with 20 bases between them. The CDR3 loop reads CASSPWAGGPGETQYF. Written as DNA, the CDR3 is TGTGCCAGCAGCCCGTGGGCCGGGGGCCCGGGAGAGACCCAGTACTTC.

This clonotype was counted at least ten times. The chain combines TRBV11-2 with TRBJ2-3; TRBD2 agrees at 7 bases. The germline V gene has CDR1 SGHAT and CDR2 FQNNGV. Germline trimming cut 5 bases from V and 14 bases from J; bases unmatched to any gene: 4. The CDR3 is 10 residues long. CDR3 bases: TGTGCCAGCAGCACGACTAGCCCGTATTTT. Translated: CASSTTSPYF.

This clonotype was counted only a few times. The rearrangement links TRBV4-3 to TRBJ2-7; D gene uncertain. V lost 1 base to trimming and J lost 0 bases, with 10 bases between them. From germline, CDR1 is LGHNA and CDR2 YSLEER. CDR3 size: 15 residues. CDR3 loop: CASSQGTLSSYEQYF. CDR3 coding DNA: TGCGCCAGCAGCCAAGGAACCCTTAGCTCCTACGAGCAGTACTTC.

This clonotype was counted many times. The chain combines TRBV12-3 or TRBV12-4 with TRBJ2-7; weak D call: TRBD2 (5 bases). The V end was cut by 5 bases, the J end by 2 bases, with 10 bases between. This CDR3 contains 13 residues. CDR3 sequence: CASSPGITYEQYF. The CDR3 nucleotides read TGTGCCAGCAGTCCGGGGATTACCTACGAGCAGTACTTC.

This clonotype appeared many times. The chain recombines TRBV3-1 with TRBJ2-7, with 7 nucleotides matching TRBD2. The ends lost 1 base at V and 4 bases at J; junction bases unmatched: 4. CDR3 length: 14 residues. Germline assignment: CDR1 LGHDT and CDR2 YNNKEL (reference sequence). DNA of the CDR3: TGTGCCAGCAGCCAAGGATTTAGCGGGTACGAGCAGTACTTC. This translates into CASSQGFSGYEQYF.

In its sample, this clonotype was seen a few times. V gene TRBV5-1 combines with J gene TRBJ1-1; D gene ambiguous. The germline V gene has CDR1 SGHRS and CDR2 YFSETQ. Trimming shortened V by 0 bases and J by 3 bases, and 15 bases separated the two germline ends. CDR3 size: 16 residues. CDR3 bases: TGCGCCAGCAGCTTGGGTTCCGGGAGCCCCGACACTGAAGCTTTCTTT. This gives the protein CASSLGSGSPDTEAFF.

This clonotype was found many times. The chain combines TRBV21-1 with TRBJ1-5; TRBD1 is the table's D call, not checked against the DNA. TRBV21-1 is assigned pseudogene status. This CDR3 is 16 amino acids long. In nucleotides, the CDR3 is TGTGCCAGCAGCGGGACAGGCCCATATAGCAATCAGCCCCAGCATTTT. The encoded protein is CASSGTGPYSNQPQHF.

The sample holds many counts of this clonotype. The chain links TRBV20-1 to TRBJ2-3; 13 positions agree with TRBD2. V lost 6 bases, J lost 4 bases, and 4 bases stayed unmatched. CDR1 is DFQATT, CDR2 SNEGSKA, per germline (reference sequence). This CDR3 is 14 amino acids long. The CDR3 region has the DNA TGCAGTGCGATGGGACTAGCGGGACCAGATACGCAGTATTTT. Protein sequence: CSAMGLAGPDTQYF.

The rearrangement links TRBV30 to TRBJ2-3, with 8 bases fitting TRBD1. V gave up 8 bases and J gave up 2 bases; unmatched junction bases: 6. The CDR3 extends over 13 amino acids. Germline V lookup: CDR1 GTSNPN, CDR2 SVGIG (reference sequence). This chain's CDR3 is CALDRAPTDTQYF. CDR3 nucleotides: TGTGCCCTGGACAGGGCCCCCACAGATACGCAGTATTTT.

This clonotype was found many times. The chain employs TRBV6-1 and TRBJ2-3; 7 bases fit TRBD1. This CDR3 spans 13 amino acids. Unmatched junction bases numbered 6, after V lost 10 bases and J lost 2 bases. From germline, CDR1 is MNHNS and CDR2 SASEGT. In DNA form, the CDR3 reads TGTGCCATCCGCCAGGGGGTCACAGATACGCAGTATTTT. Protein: CAIRQGVTDTQYF.

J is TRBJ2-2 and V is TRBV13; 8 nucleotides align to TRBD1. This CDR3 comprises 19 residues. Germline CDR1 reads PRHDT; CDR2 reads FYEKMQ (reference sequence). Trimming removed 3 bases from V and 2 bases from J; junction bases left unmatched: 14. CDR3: CASSFTLRTGRTNTGELFF. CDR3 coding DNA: TGTGCCAGCAGCTTTACCCTAAGGACAGGGCGGACTAACACCGGGGAGCTGTTTTTT.

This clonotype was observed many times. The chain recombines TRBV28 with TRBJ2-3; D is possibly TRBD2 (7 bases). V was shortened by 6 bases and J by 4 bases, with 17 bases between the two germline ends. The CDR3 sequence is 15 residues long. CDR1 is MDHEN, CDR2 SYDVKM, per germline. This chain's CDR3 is CASSRGGGRADTQYF. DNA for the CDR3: TGTGCCAGCAGCCGAGGGGGGGGGCGAGCAGATACGCAGTATTTT.

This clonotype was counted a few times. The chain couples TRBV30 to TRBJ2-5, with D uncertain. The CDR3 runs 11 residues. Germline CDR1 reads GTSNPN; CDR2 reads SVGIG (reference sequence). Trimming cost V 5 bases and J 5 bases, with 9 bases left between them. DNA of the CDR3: TGTGCCTGGTCCTTATCCGAGACCCAGTACTTC. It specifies CAWSLSETQYF.

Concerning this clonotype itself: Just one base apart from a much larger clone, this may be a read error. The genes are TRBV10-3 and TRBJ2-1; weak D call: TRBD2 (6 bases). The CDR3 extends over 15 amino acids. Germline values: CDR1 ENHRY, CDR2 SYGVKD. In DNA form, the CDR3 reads TGTGCCATCAGCGGAGGGTCTAGCGAGTACAATGTGCAGTTCTTC. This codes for CAISGGSSEYNVQFF.

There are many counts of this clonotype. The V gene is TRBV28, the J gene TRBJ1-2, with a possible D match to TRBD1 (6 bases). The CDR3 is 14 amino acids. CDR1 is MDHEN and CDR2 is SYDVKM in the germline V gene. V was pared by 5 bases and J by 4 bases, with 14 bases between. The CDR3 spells CASSPGTPFYGYTF. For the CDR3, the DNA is TGTGCCAGCAGTCCCGGGACACCGTTCTATGGCTACACCTTC.